Listed here are 19 T cell receptor beta chains from one sample, sequenced in a study of T cells after yellow fever vaccination. TCRdb fed the 5' RACE reads into MiXCR, producing one record per CDR3 protein. The table records a few hundred thousand distinct CDR3 sequences, roughly 4.3% of them present only once. The sample in question was PBMCs, obtained 15 days after the yellow fever booster vaccination. The receptor set was obtained from a man aged 18 to 35 who received the YFV17D yellow fever vaccine.

This chain uses TRBV28 with TRBJ1-6, with a tentative D call TRBD1 (6 bases). V was pared by 6 bases and J by 5 bases, with 14 bases between. The CDR3 runs 15 residues. Germline V lookup: CDR1 MDHEN, CDR2 SYDVKM. CDR3 nucleotide sequence: TGTGCCAGCAGGACCGGGGGACAAAATAATTCACCCCTCCACTTT. The encoded protein is CASRTGGQNNSPLHF.

This clonotype was detected ten times or more. V gene TRBV6-2 or TRBV6-3 combines with J gene TRBJ1-1; 12 bases align to TRBD1. Unmatched junction bases numbered 4, after V lost 2 bases and J lost 0 bases. The CDR3 loop spans 17 amino acids. Germline loops: CDR1 MNHEY, CDR2 SVGEGT. The CDR3 coding sequence is TGTGCCAGCAGTTACCCCCGGGACAGGGGGCTGAACACTGAAGCTTTCTTT. The encoded protein is CASSYPRDRGLNTEAFF.

This clonotype was picked up many times. This chain uses TRBV29-1 with TRBJ2-7, with 8 positions matching TRBD1. CDR1 SQVTM and CDR2 ANQGSEA come from the germline V gene. The V gene end was trimmed by 4 bases and the J gene end by 6 bases; junction bases not matched to a gene: 11. The CDR3 consists of 14 residues. The CDR3 loop is CSVVPRGRLTEQYF. The CDR3 DNA sequence: TGCAGCGTTGTACCCAGGGGGCGTCTCACCGAGCAGTACTTC.

This clonotype showed up just a few times. The V and J genes are TRBV7-9 and TRBJ2-2; no reliable D call. Per germline, CDR1 SEHNR and CDR2 FQNEAQ (reference sequence). V was clipped by 1 base and J by 0 bases, with 12 bases between them. The CDR3 totals 17 residues. The CDR3 DNA follows: TGTGCCAGCAGCTTAGGTGGAAAAAGCCCGAACACCGGGGAGCTGTTTTTT. Translated, it gives CASSLGGKSPNTGELFF.

In this sample, this clonotype turned up many times. The J gene is TRBJ2-2, the V gene TRBV10-3, with D maybe TRBD2 (6 bases). Germline assignment: CDR1 ENHRY and CDR2 SYGVKD. CDR3 length: 14 residues. V was trimmed by 10 bases and J by 1 base, leaving 13 bases between them. The CDR3 region is CANRGTENTGELFF. CDR3 nucleotide sequence: TGTGCCAACCGAGGGACTGAGAACACCGGGGAGCTGTTTTTT.

This clonotype was detected only a few times. The V gene is TRBV5-5, the J gene TRBJ1-2; D uncertain. Trimming left V 4 bases short and J 7 bases short, with 17 bases between. Germline CDR1 SGHKS, CDR2 YYEKEE (reference sequence). The CDR3 is made up of 14 amino acids. In DNA form, the CDR3 reads TGTGCCAGCAGCCCCACTTGGGTGGATTCTGGCTACACCTTC. Amino acid sequence: CASSPTWVDSGYTF.

This clonotype was seen a handful of times. The CDR3 nucleotides read TGTGCCAGCAGTGCTTTGGCCTGGACAGCCGATTATAGCAATCAGCCCCAGCATTTT. Its protein product is CASSALAWTADYSNQPQHF. V gene TRBV2 combines with J gene TRBJ1-5; tentatively, D is TRBD1 (6 bases). Germline V gene data show CDR1 as SNHLY and CDR2 as FYNNEI. V lost 4 bases and J 0 bases, leaving 22 bases between the germline ends. The CDR3 sequence is 19 residues long. The complete variable domain, with remaining parts taken from reference TRBV2 and TRBJ1-5, reads EPEVTQTPSHQVTQMGQEVILRCVPISNHLYFYWYRQILGQKVEFLVSFYNNEISEKSEIFDDQFSVERPDGSNFTLKIRSTKLEDSAMYFCASSALAWTADYSNQPQHFGDGTRLSIL.

This clonotype has at least ten counts. V usage is TRBV18 and J usage is TRBJ2-7; D ambiguous. V was trimmed by 0 bases and J by 1 base, leaving 7 bases between them. The CDR3 runs to 14 residues. In germline, CDR1 is KGHSH, CDR2 LQKENI. CDR3 sequence reads: CASSPPERSYEQYF. For the CDR3, the DNA is TGTGCCAGCTCACCACCGGAGCGTTCCTACGAGCAGTACTTC.

The rearrangement uses TRBV6-5 and TRBJ1-1; D gene uncertain. The CDR3 totals 13 residues. Germline V CDR1 and CDR2: MNHEY, SVGAGI. Trimming shortened V by 5 bases and J by 4 bases, and 11 bases separated the two germline ends. The CDR3 is CASSTPGFTEAFF. CDR3 DNA: TGTGCCAGCAGTACGCCCGGTTTCACTGAAGCTTTCTTT.

This clonotype was seen ten or more times. The chain links TRBV11-3 to TRBJ2-2; TRBD2 is a possible D gene (5 bases). V lost 5 bases, J lost 3 bases, and 7 bases lay in between. The CDR3 length is 13 residues. In germline, CDR1 is SGHNT, CDR2 YENEEA. This CDR3 reads CASSPGDTGELFF. The CDR3, as DNA: TGTGCCAGCAGCCCCGGGGACACCGGGGAGCTGTTTTTT.

The chain couples TRBV27 to TRBJ1-5; 7 nucleotides agree with TRBD1. The CDR3 is made up of 14 amino acids. Unmatched junction bases numbered 4, after V lost 7 bases and J lost 1 base. Germline CDR1 reads MNHEY; CDR2 reads SMNVEV (reference sequence). CDR3 in amino acids: CASNPGGSNQPQHF. CDR3 bases: TGTGCCAGCAACCCAGGGGGGAGCAATCAGCCCCAGCATTTT.

This clonotype occurred many times. The gene calls are TRBV12-3 or TRBV12-4 and TRBJ2-2, with 9 bases that match TRBD2. J was trimmed by 7 bases and V by 6 bases; bases with no gene match: 6. The CDR3 contains 14 residues. CDR3 nucleotide sequence: TGTGCCAGCAGACAGACTAGCGGTGTCGGGGAGCTGTTTTTT. Encoded protein: CASRQTSGVGELFF.

This clonotype was found many times. The chain uses TRBV5-5 and TRBJ2-3; no definite D call. The V and J ends lost 0 bases and 3 bases respectively, with 5 bases between them. Germline loops: CDR1 SGHKS, CDR2 YYEKEE (reference sequence). The CDR3 extends over 13 amino acids. The CDR3 spells CASSLVGTDTQYF. The CDR3 region has the DNA TGTGCCAGCAGCTTGGTGGGGACAGATACGCAGTATTTT.

The table lists this clonotype with many counts. V and J are TRBV4-3 and TRBJ2-5; 7 bases line up with TRBD2. Unmatched junction bases numbered 9, after V lost 2 bases and J lost 3 bases. The CDR3 spans 16 residues. Germline V gives CDR1 LGHNA, CDR2 YSLEER. CDR3 region: CASSQSFGRGEETQYF. As DNA, the CDR3 is TGCGCCAGCAGCCAATCTTTTGGGAGGGGAGAAGAGACCCAGTACTTC.

This clonotype was detected only a few times. CDR3 loop: CASSGGGGGETQYF. The CDR3 coding sequence is TGCGCCAGCAGTGGCGGGGGGGGCGGTGAGACCCAGTACTTC. V gene TRBV10-1 combines with J gene TRBJ2-5, with 9 nucleotides matching TRBD2. V was pared by 4 bases and J by 5 bases, with 5 bases of the junction left unmatched. The germline gives CDR1 WNHNN, CDR2 SYGVQD (reference sequence). This CDR3 is built from 14 residues.

This clonotype has only a few counts. This sequence joins TRBV27 and TRBJ1-1; 8 bases match TRBD1. CDR3 length equals 13 residues. With 10 bases clipped from V and 1 base from J, the junction kept 5 bases outside the gene matches. CDR1 MNHEY and CDR2 SMNVEV come from the germline V gene (reference sequence). The CDR3 loop is CATRDRRNTEAFF. CDR3 nucleotides: TGTGCCACCCGGGACAGGAGGAACACTGAAGCTTTCTTT.

With regard to this clonotype: This may come from a read error, since a much larger clone is one base off. This is likely a read error, given that the CDR3 carries no conserved phenylalanine or tryptophan at its end. The rearrangement uses TRBV5-1 and TRBJ2-7; TRBD1 aligns across 11 bases. Losses at the gene ends were 4 bases for V and 0 bases for J; bases not matched to a gene: 0. Germline V lookup: CDR1 SGHRS, CDR2 YFSETQ. CDR3 length: 14 amino acids. As DNA, the CDR3 is TGCGCCAGCAGCGGGACAGGGGGCTCCTACGAGCAGTACCTC. As protein: CASSGTGGSYEQYL.

Remarks on this clonotype: This may be a read error: a much more frequent sequence differs by one nucleotide. The chain employs TRBV20-1 and TRBJ2-7; no clear D gene. CDR3 length: 11 amino acids. Per the germline V gene, CDR1 is DFQATT and CDR2 is SNEGSKA (reference sequence). The CDR3 DNA sequence: TGCAGTGCTAAGGCCTATTACGAGCAGTGCGTC. Its protein is CSAKAYYEQCV.

This clonotype was picked up many times. The chain links TRBV10-3 to TRBJ2-7, with D tentatively TRBD2 (6 bases). Germline CDR1 and CDR2: ENHRY and SYGVKD. Deletions cut 7 bases from V and 5 bases from J, with 12 bases between. This CDR3 contains 12 residues. The CDR3 DNA reads TGTGCCATCACTTGGGACTCTAACGAGCAGTACTTC. Amino acid sequence: CAITWDSNEQYF.